These T cell receptor beta chains were read from a single sample in a study of T cells expressing NK-cell markers. TCRdb reworked the 5' RACE reads into one entry per CDR3 protein, no DNA. The repertoire table contains some 280,000 distinct CDR3 sequences. The sample consisted of blood T cells: a sorted CD56 or NKG2C T cell subset, CD4+ or CD8+ T cells, or bulk PBMC T cells (not recorded which). The receptors shown here come from a man aged 18 to 35 in good health. CDR3s include the opening cysteine and the closing phenylalanine or tryptophan.

j_call,v_call,cdr3_aa
TRBJ2-7,TRBV7-2,CASSQPGQAFEQYF
TRBJ1-1,TRBV19,CASSIGPLAEAFF
TRBJ2-7,TRBV12-3/TRBV12-4,CASSPGLAGGPFYEQYF
TRBJ2-3,TRBV20-1,CSALDRGVTDTQYF
TRBJ1-1,TRBV6-1,CASSEEGRYTEAFF
TRBJ1-3,TRBV20-1,CSARDLGQGLSTSGNTIYF
TRBJ2-7,TRBV30,CAFWTAPYEQYF
TRBJ2-1,TRBV29-1,CSVDGRNGNEQFF
TRBJ2-5,TRBV29-1,CSVEGGRRGWETQYF
TRBJ2-5,TRBV19,CASSIGTTRETQYF
TRBJ2-5,TRBV10-3,CAISDPRSLGGQETQYF
TRBJ2-7,TRBV21-1,CASSKGTSNSYEQYF
TRBJ1-6,TRBV10-2,CASSEVRVPGNSPLHF
TRBJ2-4,TRBV12-3/TRBV12-4,CASSFGGPAKNIQYF
TRBJ1-2,TRBV6-5,CASSWKGGYTF
TRBJ2-7,TRBV7-9,CASSLDTSQQQYF
TRBJ2-7,TRBV7-9,CASSLAGSNSYEQYF
TRBJ2-3,TRBV12-3/TRBV12-4,CASSLSITGGHTDTQYF
TRBJ2-5,TRBV25-1,CARTPDRVAKTQYF
TRBJ1-3,TRBV16,CASSQDSFSGNTIYF
TRBJ2-1,TRBV10-3,CAISESRLAENNEQFF
TRBJ2-2,TRBV5-1,CASSPQLTLSTGELFF
TRBJ2-6,TRBV7-8,CASSPLARAGANVLTF
TRBJ2-7,TRBV5-1,CASSLAGTSGGPSYEQYF
TRBJ2-1,TRBV23-1,CASSQSPSGRADNEQFF
TRBJ1-5,TRBV20-1,CSALPGQIGNQPQHF
TRBJ1-2,TRBV30,CAWSRTGRSYGYTF
TRBJ2-3,TRBV6-2/TRBV6-3,CASSRSVDTQYF
TRBJ1-6,TRBV30,CAWSETGQPWVLHF
TRBJ2-5,TRBV20-1,CSARFSGRKETQYF
TRBJ2-1,TRBV4-3,CASSQGGNNEQFF
TRBJ1-4,TRBV12-3/TRBV12-4,CASSSREGNGEKLFF
TRBJ2-1,TRBV9,CASSVAGQGAAGQFF
TRBJ2-5,TRBV12-3/TRBV12-4,CASSAGGGWETQYF
TRBJ1-2,TRBV5-1,CASSLVWGEAGYTF
TRBJ2-1,TRBV19,CASRTTEIYNEQFF
TRBJ1-5,TRBV12-3/TRBV12-4,CASSLRNGVKNQPQHF
TRBJ1-5,TRBV5-4,CASSHNGQVNQPQHF
TRBJ1-5,TRBV5-1,CASSLEGWDQPQHF
TRBJ2-1,TRBV20-1,CSVVGASLAGAYNEQFF
TRBJ2-3,TRBV7-8,CASSSYRDGTDTQYF
TRBJ2-7,TRBV5-1,CASSLLGEYEQYF
TRBJ2-7,TRBV29-1,CSVRTRPSYEQYF
TRBJ2-1,TRBV24-1,CATSDPGPMGNEQFF
TRBJ1-1,TRBV29-1,CSVGPRKNTEAFF